This T cell receptor beta chain was profiled in a study of CD8 T cells in ankylosing spondylitis. Study-wide results and limits: A TCR beta motif of under ten highly homologous variants seemed to mark ankylosing spondylitis blood. Matched synovial fluid from ankylosing spondylitis patients was reported to be enriched for disease-linked clones. Reports of some motif variants in reactive arthritis synovial fluid and blood predate this one.

A word on this clonotype: Its target is unknown.

There are 15 residues in the CDR3. Germline assignment: CDR1 SGDLS and CDR2 YYNGEE. The V and J ends lost 1 base and 7 bases respectively, with 15 bases between them. Quantitative 5'-RACE with molecular barcodes produced the TCR beta libraries. TCRdb re-called the 5' RACE reads through MiXCR, storing one row per CDR3 protein. This sample has fewer than 400,000 distinct CDR3 sequences, with under 8.5% found just once. Material for sequencing was blood, either unsorted or a sorted T cell fraction (not recorded which). This TCR came from a male donor with ankylosing spondylitis. The chain recombines TRBV9 with TRBJ2-1; possible D gene TRBD2, 6 bases. CDR3 residues: CASSVLAQAGNEQFF. In DNA, the CDR3 is TGTGCCAGCAGCGTACTAGCGCAAGCAGGGAATGAGCAGTTCTTC.